The clone carrying this TCR beta chain turned up a few times. Its target is not known. The data derive from a study of response to subunit inactivated influenza vaccine. Study outcomes and limitations: Each seasonal flu vaccination may recruit only limited new T cells, authors suggested.

CDR3 length: 16 residues. With V trimmed by 1 base and J by 5 bases, 7 bases remained unmatched. The germline gives CDR1 MDHEN, CDR2 SYDVKM. A single record per CDR3 protein comes from TCRdb applying MiXCR to the RT-PCR reads. The table includes around 760,000 distinct CDR3 sequences, approximately 15% detected once. V usage is TRBV28 and J usage is TRBJ2-5, with 10 bases fitting TRBD2. The TCR originated in a man aged 50 to 59 who received an inactivated influenza vaccine. Here the sequenced sample was PBMCs from blood, taken 14 to 15 days before vaccination. CDR3 nucleotides: TGTGCCAGCAGTTTATATGGGACTAGCGTTCCTGAGACCCAGTACTTC. It codes for CASSLYGTSVPETQYF.